This TCR beta chain was identified in a study of shared clonotypes between healthy human individuals. General observations from the study: In general, naive subsets displayed greater estimated richness than memory subsets did.

Germline CDR1 and CDR2: SGHRS and YFSETQ. The trim removed 0 bases at V and 1 base at J, leaving 3 bases unmatched. The CDR3 is made up of 16 amino acids. Execution of the assay was at deep level. Generated by immunoSEQ multiplex PCR, the TCRdb table keeps only in-frame clones and is missing some. The data hold a few million clones, with more than 90% observed a single time. Of note for this clone: Its antigen is still unknown.

The split of CD4+ cells yielded CD45RA+ naive and CD45RA-negative memory subsets. Sequencing used naive CD4+ T cells sorted from blood. Subset of the sample: CD45RA+ positively selected. This sequence was found in a man younger than 35 in good health. The chain uses TRBV5-1 and TRBJ2-2, with 7 bases aligning to TRBD1. As DNA, the CDR3 is TGCGCCAGCAGCTTGGAGGGACAGATGAACACCGGGGAGCTGTTTTTT. Protein product: CASSLEGQMNTGELFF.